A selection of T cell receptor beta chains follows, all from one sample in a study of blood T cell repertoires in COVID-19. TCRdb keeps only in-frame clones here, not all; method: immunoSEQ multiplex PCR. The data hold a few hundred thousand clones, with approximately 86% observed a single time. Sequenced: PBMCs or T cells enriched from blood (not recorded which). The receptors were gathered from a woman aged 50 to 65 who had recovered from COVID-19. The CDR3 runs from the conserved cysteine through the conserved F or W. D genes are given only for firm matches. Where a row states a size, it is once, few, many or the class of an expanded clone; other rows omit it.

d_gene	v_gene	abundance	j_gene	CDR3nt	CDR3aa
TRBD2	TRBV2	few	TRBJ2-1	TGTGCCAGCAAAAGGATTAGCGGGAGCGCGAGTTACAATGAGCAGTTCTTC	CASKRISGSASYNEQFF
NA	TRBV20-1	NA	TRBJ1-1	TGCAGTGCGGAAAGCGACAGTGAAGCTTTCTTT	CSAESDSEAFF
NA	TRBV21-1	NA	TRBJ1-1	TGTGCCAGCAGCAAAGCGTGGGGCCCCTCTCCGGGGGGGAACACTGAAGCTTTCTTT	CASSKAWGPSPGGNTEAFF
NA	TRBV30	NA	TRBJ2-7	TGTGCCTGGAGACATCCTGGGGCTTTCTCGGCCTCCTACGAGCAGTACTTC	CAWRHPGAFSASYEQYF
NA	TRBV19	NA	TRBJ1-4	TGTGCCAGCCCCGACAGGCGAAATGAAAAACTGTTTTTT	CASPDRRNEKLFF
NA	TRBV29-1	NA	TRBJ2-5	TGCAGCGTTGTTGGAGCACAAGAGACCCAGTACTTC	CSVVGAQETQYF
TRBD1	TRBV5-4	NA	TRBJ1-1	TGTGCCAGCAGCTTTTTAAACAGGGGAGACACTGAAGCTTTCTTT	CASSFLNRGDTEAFF
NA	TRBV5-1	once	TRBJ2-3	TGCGCCAGCAGGGGGGGGCTAGTCACGACGGAAACAGATACGCAGTATTTT	CASRGGLVTTETDTQYF
TRBD1	TRBV10-3	NA	TRBJ2-3	TGTGCCATCAGTTTGGACAGGGGAACAGATACGCAGTATTTT	CAISLDRGTDTQYF
TRBD1	TRBV10-1	few	TRBJ2-2	TGCGCCACCAGTGACAGGGCGGACACCGGGGAGCTGTTTTTT	CATSDRADTGELFF
NA	TRBV27	NA	TRBJ1-2	TGTGCCAGCAGTACACGAAGGGGTGGCTACACCTTC	CASSTRRGGYTF
TRBD1	TRBV7-9	NA	TRBJ1-3	TGTGCCAGCAGCTTCCAGACAGGGGGCTTCTCTGGAAACACCATATATTTT	CASSFQTGGFSGNTIYF
NA	TRBV5-1	NA	TRBJ2-3	TGCGCCAGCAGCTTGGGGGCAGGGAGCACAGATACGCAGTATTTT	CASSLGAGSTDTQYF
TRBD1	TRBV28	NA	TRBJ1-1	TGTGCCAGCAGGATGACAGGGGTGGGTTTCACTGAAGCTTTCTTT	CASRMTGVGFTEAFF
NA	TRBV12-3/TRBV12-4	NA	TRBJ2-1	TGTGCCAGCAGCCGAGCCTCCTACAATGAGCAGTTCTTC	CASSRASYNEQFF
NA	TRBV3-1/TRBV3-2	NA	TRBJ1-5	TGTGCCAGCAGCCTCGGTGCGGGATTTAGCAATCAGCCCCAGCATTTT	CASSLGAGFSNQPQHF
NA	TRBV7-2	NA	TRBJ1-5	TGTGCCAGCAGCGCCAGTTCCACCGGGTTCAATCAGCCCCAGCATTTT	CASSASSTGFNQPQHF
TRBD2	TRBV7-9	NA	TRBJ2-1	TGTGCCAGCAGCTCCAGTAGCGGGTTCAGCTCCTACAATGAGCAGTTCTTC	CASSSSSGFSSYNEQFF
NA	TRBV4-1	NA	TRBJ2-5	TGCGCCAGCAGCCAAGTTCGGTACAGGGAAGAGACCCAGTACTTC	CASSQVRYREETQYF
TRBD2	TRBV9	NA	TRBJ2-3	TGTGCCAGCAGCGTAGATCCTAGCGGGATTATCTCAGATACGCAGTATTTT	CASSVDPSGIISDTQYF
NA	TRBV3-1/TRBV3-2	NA	TRBJ1-2	TGTGCCAGCAGCCAAGACGAGGGAAACGGCTACACCTTC	CASSQDEGNGYTF
NA	TRBV19	once	TRBJ1-1	TGTGCCAGTAGTATAAGTAGGAACACTGAAGCTTTCTTT	CASSISRNTEAFF
NA	TRBV3-1/TRBV3-2	NA	TRBJ2-5	TGTGCCAGCAGCCAACTAGAGGTAGAGACCCAGTACTTC	CASSQLEVETQYF
NA	TRBV4-3	NA	TRBJ2-3	TGCGCCAGCAGCCAAGAGGCGGCCACCTACACAGATACGCAGTATTTT	CASSQEAATYTDTQYF
NA	TRBV4-3	NA	TRBJ2-2	TGCGCCAGCAGCCAGAGCGGGCTGAGGGGAGTCGGGGAGCTGTTTTTT	CASSQSGLRGVGELFF
NA	TRBV7-9	NA	TRBJ1-5	TGTGCCAGCAGCTTGAGTGAGAGCAATCAGCCCCAGCATTTT	CASSLSESNQPQHF
NA	TRBV14	NA	TRBJ1-3	TGTGCCAGCAGGCCATCCGGGACAAGATTAACTGGAAACACCATATATTTT	CASRPSGTRLTGNTIYF
TRBD1	TRBV6-4	NA	TRBJ1-1	TGTGCCAGCAGTTCACAGGGGATCGACGGCACTGAAGCTTTCTTT	CASSSQGIDGTEAFF
NA	TRBV9	NA	TRBJ2-1	TGTGCCAGCAGCGGTGGCGGCAATGAGCAGTTCTTC	CASSGGGNEQFF
NA	TRBV2	NA	TRBJ2-3	TGTGCCAGCAACAACGGGTTTACGGATACGCAGTATTTT	CASNNGFTDTQYF
TRBD1	TRBV5-4	NA	TRBJ2-7	TGTGCCAGCAGCTTGAGGAACGACAGGGGGGGCGAGCAGTACTTC	CASSLRNDRGGEQYF
TRBD2	TRBV4-3	NA	TRBJ2-1	TGCGCCAGCAGCCCCGGACTAGCGGGAGGGCGGGAGCAGTTCTTC	CASSPGLAGGREQFF
TRBD2	TRBV7-9	few	TRBJ2-5	TGTGCCAGCAACCCGGGACTAGCGGGGCAAGAGACCCAGTACTTC	CASNPGLAGQETQYF
NA	TRBV5-4	NA	TRBJ2-2	TGTGCCAGCAGCTCATCGGGACTGAACACCGGGGAGCTGTTTTTT	CASSSSGLNTGELFF
TRBD1	TRBV12-3/TRBV12-4	NA	TRBJ1-2	TGTGCCAGCAGTTTAGAGGGGGCGCAGGGCTACACCTTC	CASSLEGAQGYTF
NA	TRBV18	NA	TRBJ1-2	TGTGCCAGCTCACCACCGGGAACACCGGGACTAGGCTACACCTTC	CASSPPGTPGLGYTF
NA	TRBV3-1/TRBV3-2	once	TRBJ2-5	TGTGCCAGCAGTCGGAGGGAGGAGACCCAGTACTTC	CASSRREETQYF
TRBD2	TRBV27	NA	TRBJ2-1	TGTGCCAGCAGTTTGACGTCTAGCGGGAGTTGGTCCTACAATGAGCAGTTCTTC	CASSLTSSGSWSYNEQFF
NA	TRBV7-6	NA	TRBJ2-3	TGTGCCAGCAGCTTAGATTCTGATACGCAGTATTTT	CASSLDSDTQYF
NA	TRBV27	NA	TRBJ2-1	TGTGCCAGCAGTTTATCCCCAGGGGTGACCAATGAGCAGTTCTTC	CASSLSPGVTNEQFF